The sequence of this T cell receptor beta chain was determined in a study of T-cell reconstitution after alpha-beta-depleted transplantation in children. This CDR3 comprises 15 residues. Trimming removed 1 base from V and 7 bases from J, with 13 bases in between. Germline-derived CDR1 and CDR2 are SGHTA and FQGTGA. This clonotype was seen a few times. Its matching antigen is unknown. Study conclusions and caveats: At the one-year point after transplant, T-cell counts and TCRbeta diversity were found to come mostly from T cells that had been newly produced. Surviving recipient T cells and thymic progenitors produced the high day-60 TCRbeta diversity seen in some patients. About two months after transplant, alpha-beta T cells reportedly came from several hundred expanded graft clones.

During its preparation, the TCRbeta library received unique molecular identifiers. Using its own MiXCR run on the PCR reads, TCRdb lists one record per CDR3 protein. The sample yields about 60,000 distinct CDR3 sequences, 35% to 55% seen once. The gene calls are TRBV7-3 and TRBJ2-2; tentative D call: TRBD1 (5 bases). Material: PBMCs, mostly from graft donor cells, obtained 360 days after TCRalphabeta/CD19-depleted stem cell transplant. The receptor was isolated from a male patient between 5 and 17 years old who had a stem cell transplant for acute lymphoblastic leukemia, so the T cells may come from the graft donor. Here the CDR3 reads CASSLRPRAGGELFF. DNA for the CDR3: TGTGCCAGCAGCTTAAGACCCAGGGCCGGCGGGGAGCTGTTTTTT.